The text below deals with one TCR beta chain. V trimming: 3 bases; J trimming: 0 bases; junction bases outside the gene matches: 5. Germline CDR1 is SEHNR and CDR2 is FQNEAQ (reference sequence). The CDR3 is 17 amino acids. This sample was taken from a study of T cell responses to AZD1222 COVID-19 vaccine. Sequencing was performed with immunoSEQ multiplex PCR; in TCRdb, only in-frame clones are kept and a portion is missing. The repertoire includes about 90,000 clones, around nine tenths of them detected once, and roughly 16% sits in the top ten. This sequence joins TRBV7-9 and TRBJ2-7, with 13 bases aligning to TRBD2. This TCR derives from an adult in good health. The sequenced sample was peripheral blood, obtained on day 0 of AZD1222 vaccination. This CDR3 is CASSLAGTSGVSYEQYF. CDR3 DNA: TGTGCCAGCAGCTTGGCCGGGACTAGCGGGGTCTCCTACGAGCAGTACTTC.